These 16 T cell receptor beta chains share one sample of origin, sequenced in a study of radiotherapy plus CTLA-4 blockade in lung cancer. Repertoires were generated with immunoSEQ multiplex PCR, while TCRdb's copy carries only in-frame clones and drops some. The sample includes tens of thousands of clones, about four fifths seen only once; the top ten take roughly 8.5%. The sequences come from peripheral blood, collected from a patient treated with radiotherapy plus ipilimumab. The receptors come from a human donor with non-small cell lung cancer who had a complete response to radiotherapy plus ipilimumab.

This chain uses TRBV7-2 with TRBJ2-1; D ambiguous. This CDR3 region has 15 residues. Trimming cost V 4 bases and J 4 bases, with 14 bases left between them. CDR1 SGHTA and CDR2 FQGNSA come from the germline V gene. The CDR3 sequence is CASSYILNTYNEQFF. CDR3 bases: TGTGCCAGCAGCTACATATTGAACACGTACAATGAGCAGTTCTTC.

The CDR3 DNA reads TGTGCCAGCTCACCTTCCGGGACAGACTATGGCTACACCTTC. This codes for CASSPSGTDYGYTF. The V call is TRBV18, the J call TRBJ1-2, with 7 bases matching TRBD1. V was clipped by 3 bases and J by 3 bases; unmatched bases: 4. CDR3 length: 14 amino acids. The germline V gene has CDR1 KGHSH and CDR2 LQKENI.

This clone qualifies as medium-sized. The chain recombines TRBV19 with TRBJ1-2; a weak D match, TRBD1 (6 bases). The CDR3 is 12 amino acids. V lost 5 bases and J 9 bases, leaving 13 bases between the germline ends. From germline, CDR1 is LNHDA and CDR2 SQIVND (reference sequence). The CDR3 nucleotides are TGTGCCAGTAGTCTCGGCAGGGGAAGCTACACCTTC. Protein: CASSLGRGSYTF. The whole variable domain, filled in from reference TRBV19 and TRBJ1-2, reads DGGITQSPKYLFRKEGQNVTLSCEQNLNHDAMYWYRQDPGQGLRLIYYSQIVNDFQKGDIAEGYSVSREKKESFPLTVTSAQKNPTAFYLCASSLGRGSYTFGSGTRLTVV.

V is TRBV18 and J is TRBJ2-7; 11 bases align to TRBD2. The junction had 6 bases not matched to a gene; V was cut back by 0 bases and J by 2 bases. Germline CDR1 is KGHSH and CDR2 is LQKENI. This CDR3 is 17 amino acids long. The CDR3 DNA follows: TGTGCCAGCTCACCACCGACTAGCGGGGCCTCTGCCTACGAGCAGTACTTC. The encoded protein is CASSPPTSGASAYEQYF.

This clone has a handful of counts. The CDR3 protein is CASSPRGWKETQYF. The DNA for the CDR3 is TGTGCCAGTAGCCCCAGGGGTTGGAAAGAGACCCAGTACTTC. The chain combines TRBV19 with TRBJ2-5, with D possibly being TRBD1 (6 bases). This CDR3 contains 14 residues. Deletions cut 6 bases from V and 3 bases from J, with 14 bases between. Germline values: CDR1 LNHDA, CDR2 SQIVND (reference sequence).

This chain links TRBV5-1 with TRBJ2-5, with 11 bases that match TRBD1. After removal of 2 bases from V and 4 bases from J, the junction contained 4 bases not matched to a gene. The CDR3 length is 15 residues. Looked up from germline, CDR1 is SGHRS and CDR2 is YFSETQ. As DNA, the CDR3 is TGCGCCAGCAGCTTTGGCGGGACAGGGGGAGAGACCCAGTACTTC. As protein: CASSFGGTGGETQYF.

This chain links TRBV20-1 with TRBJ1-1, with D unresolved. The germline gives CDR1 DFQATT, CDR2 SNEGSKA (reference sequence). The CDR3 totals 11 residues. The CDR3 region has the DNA TGCGGAGGACCCCCAGGCACTGAAGCTTTCTTT. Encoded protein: CGGPPGTEAFF.

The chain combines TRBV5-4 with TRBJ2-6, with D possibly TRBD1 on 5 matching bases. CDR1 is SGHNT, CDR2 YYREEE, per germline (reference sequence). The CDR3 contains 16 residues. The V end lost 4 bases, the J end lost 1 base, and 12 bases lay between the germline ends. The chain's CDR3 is CASSMDTSSGANVLTF. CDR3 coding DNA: TGTGCCAGCAGCATGGACACCTCTTCTGGGGCCAACGTCCTGACTTTC.

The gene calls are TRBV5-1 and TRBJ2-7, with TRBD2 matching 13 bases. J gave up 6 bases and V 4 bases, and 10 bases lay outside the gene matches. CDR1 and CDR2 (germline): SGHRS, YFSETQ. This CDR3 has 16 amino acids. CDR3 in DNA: TGCGCCAGCAGCGGGGTGACTAGCGGGGGGATCCGCGAGCAGTACTTC. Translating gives CASSGVTSGGIREQYF.

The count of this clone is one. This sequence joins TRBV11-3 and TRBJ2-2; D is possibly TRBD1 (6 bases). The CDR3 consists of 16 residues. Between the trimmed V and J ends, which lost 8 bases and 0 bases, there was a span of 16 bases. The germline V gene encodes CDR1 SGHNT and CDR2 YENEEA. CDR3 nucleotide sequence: TGTGCCAGCTCCCCGGACAGATACGCGAACACCGGGGAGCTGTTTTTT. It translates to CASSPDRYANTGELFF.

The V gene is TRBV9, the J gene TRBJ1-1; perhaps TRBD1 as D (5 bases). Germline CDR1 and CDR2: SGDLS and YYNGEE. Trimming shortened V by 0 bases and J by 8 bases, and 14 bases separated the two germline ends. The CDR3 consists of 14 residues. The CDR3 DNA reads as TGTGCCAGCAGCGTAGGGGGGGACGCGGCAGAAGCTTTCTTT. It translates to CASSVGGDAAEAFF.

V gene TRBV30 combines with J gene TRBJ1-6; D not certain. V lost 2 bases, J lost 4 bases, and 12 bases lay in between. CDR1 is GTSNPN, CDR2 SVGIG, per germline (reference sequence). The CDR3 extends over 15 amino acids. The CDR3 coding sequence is TGTGCCTGGAGTATCACAAGAAGTTATAATTCACCCCTCCACTTT. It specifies CAWSITRSYNSPLHF.

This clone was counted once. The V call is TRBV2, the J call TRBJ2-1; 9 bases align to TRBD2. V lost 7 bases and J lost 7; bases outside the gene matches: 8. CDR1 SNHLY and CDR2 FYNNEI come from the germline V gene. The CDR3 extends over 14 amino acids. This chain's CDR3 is CASIRLAARNEQFF. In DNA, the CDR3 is TGTGCCAGCATTCGACTAGCGGCCAGGAATGAGCAGTTCTTC.

The CDR3 sequence: CASSYSGGGARNEQFF. CDR3 bases: TGTGCCAGCAGTTACTCGGGCGGGGGGGCCAGAAATGAGCAGTTCTTC. The chain is built from TRBV6-5 and TRBJ2-1; the match to TRBD2 covers 9 bases. The CDR3 sequence is 16 residues long. V was clipped by 0 bases and J by 7 bases; unmatched bases: 7. Germline CDR1 MNHEY, CDR2 SVGAGI.

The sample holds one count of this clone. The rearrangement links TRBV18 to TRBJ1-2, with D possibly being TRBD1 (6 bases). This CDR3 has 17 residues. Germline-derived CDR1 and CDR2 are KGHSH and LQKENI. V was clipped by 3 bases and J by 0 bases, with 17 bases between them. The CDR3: CASSPQVGQKTNYGYTF. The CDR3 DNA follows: TGTGCCAGCTCACCCCAGGTTGGACAGAAGACTAACTATGGCTACACCTTC. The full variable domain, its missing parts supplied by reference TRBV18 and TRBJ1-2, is NAGVMQNPRHLVRRRGQEARLRCSPMKGHSHVYWYRQLPEEGLKFMVYLQKENIIDESGMPKERFSAEFPKEGPSILRIQQVVRGDSAAYFCASSPQVGQKTNYGYTFGSGTRLTVV.

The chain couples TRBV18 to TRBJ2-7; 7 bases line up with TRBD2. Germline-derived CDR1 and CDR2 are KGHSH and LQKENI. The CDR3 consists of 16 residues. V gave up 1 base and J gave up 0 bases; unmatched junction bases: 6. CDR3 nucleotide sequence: TGTGCCAGCTCACCACAAGCTAGCGGAATCTCCTACGAGCAGTACTTC. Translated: CASSPQASGISYEQYF.